The 26 T cell receptor beta chains below come from one sample, sequenced in a study of post-analysis software for immune sequencing data. The library was made from cDNA and included unique molecular identifiers. TCRdb ran MiXCR on the PCR reads and lists one entry per CDR3 protein. The repertoire holds hundreds of thousands of distinct CDR3 sequences, with 35% to 40% as singletons. These receptors are not linked to any known antigen. Overall study results and limits: Four to six TRBV segments appeared more often in patients than in controls, and TRBV5-6, TRBV5-1 and TRBV20-1 were among these.

The sequenced sample consisted of blood. All receptors derive from a girl aged 5-17 years with multiple sclerosis.

This clonotype has only a few counts. V gene TRBV5-1 combines with J gene TRBJ1-4, with TRBD1 matching 12 bases. The germline CDR1 and CDR2 sequences are SGHRS and YFSETQ. Germline trimming cut 3 bases from V and 12 bases from J; bases unmatched to any gene: 9. CDR3 size: 15 residues. The chain's CDR3 is CASSSTGTGGDELFF. As DNA, the CDR3 is TGCGCCAGCAGCTCTACCGGGACAGGGGGCGACGAACTGTTTTTT.

V usage is TRBV27 and J usage is TRBJ1-1; D may be TRBD1 (5 bases). V was clipped by 8 bases and J by 9 bases, with 10 bases between them. CDR1 is MNHEY, CDR2 SMNVEV, per germline (reference sequence). The CDR3 runs 10 residues. CDR3 DNA sequence: TGTGCCAGCGGGGGTCCTCAAGCTTTCTTT. Its translation: CASGGPQAFF.

This clonotype has just a few counts. A clone one base away is much larger, so this may be a read error. The genes are TRBV29-1 and TRBJ2-4; D is unclear. The CDR3 runs to 12 residues. Germline V gene sequence: CDR1 SQVTM, CDR2 ANQGSEA. CDR3 sequence: CSVDIAENIQYF. In DNA form, the CDR3 reads TGCAGCGTTGATATAGCCGAAAACATTCAGTACTTC.

In regard to this clonotype: The junction shows a germline mismatch at one end, possibly a read error. This chain links TRBV20-1 with TRBJ1-2; D uncertain. From germline, CDR1 is DFQATT and CDR2 SNEGSKA (reference sequence). The CDR3 totals 11 residues. CDR3 nucleotides: TGCTGTGCTAATAAGGAGATCGACTACACCTTC. Protein: CCANKEIDYTF.

This clonotype was counted ten times or more. V and J are TRBV7-2 and TRBJ1-2, with D perhaps TRBD1 (6 bases). Germline lookup yields CDR1 SGHTA and CDR2 FQGNSA. V lost 1 base and J lost 4, with 13 bases in between. The CDR3 consists of 15 residues. DNA of the CDR3: TGTGCCAGCAGCTTAGATGGAGGGGGAGGCTATGGCTACACCTTC. Its protein product is CASSLDGGGGYGYTF.

This clonotype was seen more than once but under ten times. A much larger clone is a single base away; this may be a read error. The chain is built from TRBV6-5 and TRBJ2-1, with 7 bases identical to TRBD1. The CDR3 has 16 residues. The germline V gene encodes CDR1 MNHEY and CDR2 SVGAGI. The CDR3 nucleotides are TGTGCCAGCAGTATCGGACAGGCCAACTCCTACAAGGAGCAGTTCTTC. Protein product: CASSIGQANSYKEQFF.

This chain connects TRBV7-6 to TRBJ2-3, with TRBD1 identical over 7 bases. CDR1 is SGHVS, CDR2 FNYEAQ, per germline. After removal of 6 bases from V and 0 bases from J, the junction contained 6 bases not matched to a gene. This CDR3 has 15 residues. CDR3 bases: TGTGCCAGCAGGACGACAGGGCTTAGCACAGATACGCAGTATTTT. Protein sequence: CASRTTGLSTDTQYF.

This clonotype was observed many times. The chain carries TRBV6-5 and TRBJ2-3, with 8 nucleotides matching TRBD1. Per germline, CDR1 MNHEY and CDR2 SVGAGI. J was trimmed by 1 base and V by 6 bases; bases with no gene match: 6. This CDR3 comprises 15 residues. This CDR3 is CASRQTGAGTDTQYF. The CDR3 region has the DNA TGTGCCAGCAGACAGACAGGGGCCGGCACAGATACGCAGTATTTT.

Concerning this clonotype: A read error may be the cause here, since a much bigger clone is one base away. This rearrangement joins TRBV19 to TRBJ2-1; 7 nucleotides align to TRBD2. In germline, CDR1 is LNHDA, CDR2 SQIVND (reference sequence). This CDR3 region has 16 residues. CDR3 nucleotides: TGTGCCTGTAGTGGCCTAGGGCGGGGGACCTACAATGAGCAGTTCTTC. It codes for CACSGLGRGTYNEQFF.

The chain recombines TRBV3-1 with TRBJ2-3; possibly TRBD1 or TRBD2 for D (5 bases each). The germline V and J ends were trimmed by 1 base and 0 bases, with 11 bases remaining between them. Germline CDR1 LGHDT, CDR2 YNNKEL (reference sequence). This CDR3 is built from 16 residues. The CDR3: CASSQAIGTSTDTQYF. The CDR3 nucleotides read TGTGCCAGCAGCCAAGCCATCGGGACGAGCACAGATACGCAGTATTTT.

This clonotype has a count of ten or more. V is TRBV9 and J is TRBJ2-1; 9 bases fit TRBD2. The CDR3 covers 16 residues. Germline V CDR1 and CDR2: SGDLS, YYNGEE. V dropped 0 bases and J dropped 4; count of bases not matched to a gene: 5. CDR3 sequence: CASSVEATSGYNEQFF. CDR3 nucleotides: TGTGCCAGCAGCGTAGAGGCGACTAGCGGATACAATGAGCAGTTCTTC.

This clonotype was picked up many times. V usage is TRBV4-1 and J usage is TRBJ2-1; the match to TRBD2 covers 11 bases. From germline, CDR1 is MGHRA and CDR2 YSYEKL. The length of the CDR3 is 21 residues. Germline trimming cut 2 bases from V and 1 base from J; bases unmatched to any gene: 16. Here the CDR3 reads CASSQSHNPGLAAASYNEQFF. As DNA, the CDR3 is TGCGCCAGCAGCCAAAGCCACAACCCGGGACTAGCGGCCGCGTCCTACAATGAGCAGTTCTTC.

This clonotype was observed at least ten times. V is TRBV12-3 or TRBV12-4 and J is TRBJ2-1, with D perhaps matching TRBD2 (5 bases). V shed 3 bases and J shed 6 bases, with 6 bases lying between them. This CDR3 region has 12 residues. The DNA for the CDR3 is TGTGCCAGCAGTTTTGGAGGCAATGAGCAGTTCTTC. Its protein is CASSFGGNEQFF.

This clonotype was detected a few times. The chain couples TRBV27 to TRBJ1-5, with D maybe TRBD1 (5 bases). V gave up 4 bases and J gave up 0 bases, with 13 bases separating them. Germline V gives CDR1 MNHEY, CDR2 SMNVEV (reference sequence). The CDR3 totals 16 residues. CDR3 sequence (DNA): TGTGCCAGCAGTTCCAGACAGCTAGATAGCAATCAGCCCCAGCATTTT. Protein: CASSSRQLDSNQPQHF.

This clonotype was counted many times. The chain joins TRBV4-2 to TRBJ2-5, with unresolved D. CDR1 LGHNA and CDR2 YNFKEQ come from the germline V gene. V dropped 3 bases and J dropped 5 bases, with 13 bases sitting between them. This CDR3 has 14 residues. CDR3 region: CASSHPGAGETQYF. The CDR3 region has the DNA TGTGCCAGCAGCCACCCCGGAGCCGGGGAGACCCAGTACTTC.

This clonotype was observed at least ten times. This chain connects TRBV7-9 to TRBJ1-2; 7 bases agree with TRBD1. This CDR3 is built from 13 residues. J gave up 8 bases and V 6 bases, and 9 bases lay outside the gene matches. Per germline, CDR1 SEHNR and CDR2 FQNEAQ (reference sequence). This CDR3 reads CASSSGQESGYTF. CDR3 nucleotide sequence: TGTGCCAGCAGTTCTGGACAGGAGAGCGGCTACACCTTC.

The rearrangement links TRBV4-1 to TRBJ2-4; a possible D gene is TRBD2 (5 bases). The J call may be wrong; the DNA end is better matched by TRBJ2-5. Germline V CDR1 and CDR2: MGHRA, YSYEKL. The CDR3 totals 19 residues. CDR3 in amino acids: CASSHPKKTGSLLRETQYF. The CDR3 region has the DNA TGCGCCAGCAGCCACCCCAAGAAGACGGGGAGCCTCCTCAGGGAGACCCAGTACTTC.

This clonotype was detected once. For the CDR3, the DNA is TGTGCCACCAGCAGAGATCAAGGCAACGGGCGGCCCCAGCATTTT. This encodes CATSRDQGNGRPQHF. The V and J genes are TRBV15 and TRBJ1-5; no clear D gene. The CDR3 spans 15 residues. V was cut by 0 bases and J by 9 bases, with 15 bases left in between. The germline CDR1 and CDR2 sequences are LNHNV and YYDKDF (reference sequence).

For this clonotype: The junction differs from germline at one of its ends, possibly a read error. This rearrangement joins TRBV28 to TRBJ1-1; D is unclear. This CDR3 is 11 amino acids long. Per germline, CDR1 MDHEN and CDR2 SYDVKM. CDR3 bases: TGTGCCAGTGAAGGGAACGCTGAAGCTTTCTTT. Amino acids: CASEGNAEAFF.

Comments on this clonotype: This may be a read error, as it is one base from a much larger clone. This chain connects TRBV7-2 to TRBJ2-1; D gene uncertain. The CDR3 totals 12 residues. CDR1 and CDR2 from the germline V gene are SGHTA and FQGNSA. The CDR3 bases are TGTGCCAGGAGCTTATCGTGGCCGGAGCAGTTCTTC. This translates into CARSLSWPEQFF.

This clonotype came up many times. The rearrangement links TRBV5-5 to TRBJ2-1; maybe TRBD2 (6 bases). Germline CDR1 and CDR2: SGHKS and YYEKEE (reference sequence). V lost 0 bases to trimming and J lost 3 bases, with 10 bases between them. The CDR3 sequence is 15 residues long. The CDR3 nucleotides read TGTGCCAGCAGCTTGGTCGTGGGGGGCTACAATGAGCAGTTCTTC. Translated: CASSLVVGGYNEQFF.

V is TRBV7-3 and J is TRBJ2-3; D is ambiguous. V was shortened by 5 bases and J by 10 bases, with 16 bases between the two germline ends. The CDR3 loop spans 13 amino acids. The germline gives CDR1 SGHTA, CDR2 FQGTGA. CDR3 in amino acids: CASSPTAHGAQYF. The CDR3 bases are TGTGCCAGCAGCCCGACTGCCCACGGAGCGCAGTATTTT.

Note on this clonotype: A read error may be the cause here, since a much bigger clone is one base away. The chain recombines TRBV29-1 with TRBJ2-1, with D perhaps TRBD1 (7 bases). Trimming pared 3 bases from V and 4 bases from J, leaving 13 bases between. Germline V gene sequence: CDR1 SQVTM, CDR2 ANQGSEA. CDR3 length: 14 amino acids. In DNA, the CDR3 is TGCAGCGTTGATTGCGGGACAGTATACAATGAGCAGTTCTTC. Protein: CSVDCGTVYNEQFF.

This clonotype was found many times. The chain uses TRBV25-1 and TRBJ2-3; D unclear. This CDR3 comprises 13 residues. Germline loops: CDR1 MGHDK, CDR2 SYGVNS. V shed 4 bases and J shed 5 bases, with 10 bases lying between them. CDR3 bases: TGTGCCAGCAGTGCGTCCCAGAGAGATACGCAGTATTTT. Translated, it gives CASSASQRDTQYF.

This clonotype has a single count. The V gene is TRBV3-1, the J gene TRBJ1-1; D possibly corresponds to TRBD1 (5 bases). The CDR3 extends over 16 amino acids. Germline loops: CDR1 LGHDT, CDR2 YNNKEL (reference sequence). V shed 0 bases and J shed 2 bases, with 13 bases lying between them. The CDR3 nucleotides are TGTGCCAGCAGCCAAGAATTCGCGGGACTTAACACTGAAGCTTTCTTT. Protein: CASSQEFAGLNTEAFF.

This clonotype came up a few times. The V call is TRBV7-9, the J call TRBJ1-3; TRBD1 is a possible D gene (6 bases). The germline gives CDR1 SEHNR, CDR2 FQNEAQ (reference sequence). V gave up 6 bases and J gave up 5 bases, with 29 bases separating them. The CDR3 sequence is 19 residues long. This CDR3 reads CASSPGQSVKEMRRNTIYF. In DNA form, the CDR3 reads TGTGCCAGCAGTCCGGGACAAAGCGTAAAGGAAATGAGGAGAAACACCATATATTTT.